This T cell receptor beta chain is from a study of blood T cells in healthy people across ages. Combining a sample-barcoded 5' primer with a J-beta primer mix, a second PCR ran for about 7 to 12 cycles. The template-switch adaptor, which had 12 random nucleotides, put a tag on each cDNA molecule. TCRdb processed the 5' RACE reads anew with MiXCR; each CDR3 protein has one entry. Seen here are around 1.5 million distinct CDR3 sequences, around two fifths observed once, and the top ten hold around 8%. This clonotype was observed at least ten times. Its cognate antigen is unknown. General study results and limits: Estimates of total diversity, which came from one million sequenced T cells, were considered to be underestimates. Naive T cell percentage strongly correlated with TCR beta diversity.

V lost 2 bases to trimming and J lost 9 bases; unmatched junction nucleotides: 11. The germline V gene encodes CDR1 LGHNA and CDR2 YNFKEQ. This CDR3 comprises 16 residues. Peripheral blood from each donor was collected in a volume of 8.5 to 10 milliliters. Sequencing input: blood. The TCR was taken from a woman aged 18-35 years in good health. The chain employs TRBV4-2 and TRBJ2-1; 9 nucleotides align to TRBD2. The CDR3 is CASSQNGGGAFGEQFF. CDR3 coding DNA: TGTGCCAGCAGCCAAAATGGCGGGGGGGCTTTTGGTGAGCAGTTCTTC.